What follows describes a single T cell receptor (beta chain). These data come from a study of blood T cell repertoires in COVID-19. Germline V gene lookup returns CDR1 LGHNA and CDR2 YNFKEQ. V lost 0 bases, J lost 1 base, and 2 bases stayed unmatched. The CDR3 contains 18 residues. Authors' processing steps: For nucleated cells, counts were estimated from reference gene primer amplification. Profiling relied on immunoSEQ multiplex PCR, and the TCRdb table lists in-frame clones only, not all of them. That table furnishes V, J and clone size, whereas the DNA furnished D and trimming. The sample has 110,000 or so clones; about 88% are singletons.

The chain has TRBV4-2 and TRBJ2-6; TRBD2 agrees at 11 bases. The specimen was peripheral blood. This receptor was identified in a woman in her 70s who had recovered from COVID-19. This CDR3 reads CASSQEPSGGSGANVLTF. DNA for the CDR3: TGTGCCAGCAGCCAAGAACCTAGCGGGGGGTCTGGGGCCAACGTCCTGACTTTC.